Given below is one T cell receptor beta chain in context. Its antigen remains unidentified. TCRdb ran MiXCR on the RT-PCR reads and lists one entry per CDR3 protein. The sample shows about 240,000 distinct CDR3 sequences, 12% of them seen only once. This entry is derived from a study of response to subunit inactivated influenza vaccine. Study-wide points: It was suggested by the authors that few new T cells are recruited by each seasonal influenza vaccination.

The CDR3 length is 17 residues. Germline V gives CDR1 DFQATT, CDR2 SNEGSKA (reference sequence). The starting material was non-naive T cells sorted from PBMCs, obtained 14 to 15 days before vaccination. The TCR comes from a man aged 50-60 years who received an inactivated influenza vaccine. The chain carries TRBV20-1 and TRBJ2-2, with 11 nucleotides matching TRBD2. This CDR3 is CCARGLAGGANTGELFF. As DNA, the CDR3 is TGCTGCGCTAGAGGTCTAGCGGGGGGCGCGAACACCGGGGAGCTGTTTTTT.